One sample yielded the 25 T cell receptor beta chains listed below, sequenced in a study of T cells in Graves' hyperthyroidism and ophthalmopathy. Amplified TCR beta CDR3 regions came from RNA transcripts. TCR CDR3 regions were first amplified by RT-PCR with HTBI primers. TCRdb re-derived calls from the multiplex PCR reads in MiXCR, one entry per CDR3 protein. This table holds around 56,000 distinct CDR3 sequences, approximately 53% found once. The sequencing sample was made of blood. The receptors come from an older woman with Graves' ophthalmopathy.

V usage is TRBV6-4 and J usage is TRBJ1-1; D perhaps matches TRBD1 (6 bases). The CDR3 covers 14 residues. From germline, CDR1 is MRHNA and CDR2 SNTAGT. Between the trimmed V and J ends, which lost 2 bases and 4 bases, there was a span of 11 bases. The CDR3 DNA reads TGTGCCAGCAGTGACAGCCAGGGGAGCACTGAAGCTTTCTTT. Residues: CASSDSQGSTEAFF.

As regards this clonotype: At one end the junction does not follow the germline gene, possibly because of a read error. This rearrangement joins TRBV15 to TRBJ1-6; D is possibly TRBD1 (5 bases). Germline V gene data show CDR1 as LNHNV and CDR2 as YYDKDF (reference sequence). This CDR3 is 15 amino acids long. The DNA for the CDR3 is TGTACCACCATCAGAGACAGCGCATCAAATTCACCCCTCCACTTT. As protein: CTTIRDSASNSPLHF.

In this sample, this clonotype turned up many times. The chain has TRBV7-2 and TRBJ2-7; tentative D call: TRBD2 (6 bases). In germline, CDR1 is SGHTA, CDR2 FQGNSA. There are 14 residues in the CDR3. Trimming left V 4 bases short and J 4 bases short, with 14 bases between. CDR3 region: CASSSQEGGYEQYF. DNA of the CDR3: TGTGCCAGCAGCTCCCAAGAGGGAGGATACGAGCAGTACTTC.

This clonotype was recorded many times. The genes are TRBV12-3 or TRBV12-4 and TRBJ1-1; D not resolved. The CDR3 consists of 12 residues. Deletions cut 6 bases from V and 0 bases from J, with 5 bases between. This chain's CDR3 is CASRKLNTEAFF. In DNA, the CDR3 is TGTGCCAGCAGAAAGCTGAACACTGAAGCTTTCTTT.

With regard to this clonotype: A read error may be the cause here, since a much bigger clone is one base away. The chain recombines TRBV6-2 or TRBV6-3 with TRBJ2-3, with unresolved D. The J call is uncertain, as TRBJ1-5 better fits the DNA end. This CDR3 is 14 amino acids long. Germline V gene sequence: CDR1 MNHEY, CDR2 SVGEGT. CDR3 DNA sequence: TGTGCCAGCAGTTTCGGATTTAGCACAGATACGCAGCATTTT. Encoded protein: CASSFGFSTDTQHF.

The rearrangement uses TRBV20-1 and TRBJ2-7; 12 positions match TRBD2. This CDR3 spans 20 amino acids. The germline V gene has CDR1 DFQATT and CDR2 SNEGSKA (reference sequence). V lost 0 bases, J lost 4 bases, and 19 bases stayed unmatched. CDR3 sequence (DNA): TGCAGTGCTAGAGATCCTGGGGCCCTAGCGGGGGGGCGAGTGGAGTACGAGCAGTACTTC. It is translated as CSARDPGALAGGRVEYEQYF.

The chain carries TRBV20-1 and TRBJ2-7, with a possible D match to TRBD1 (6 bases). The CDR3 sequence is 15 residues long. V dropped 5 bases and J dropped 2 bases, with 19 bases sitting between them. From germline, CDR1 is DFQATT and CDR2 SNEGSKA (reference sequence). CDR3 nucleotides: TGCAGTGCTGAAAGATCGGCAGGGGCGCCCTACGAGCAGTACTTC. Its translation: CSAERSAGAPYEQYF.

By share of the sample, this clonotype is medium-sized. V gene TRBV19 combines with J gene TRBJ1-2; 7 bases line up with TRBD1. The CDR3 consists of 13 residues. V trimming: 6 bases; J trimming: 4 bases; junction bases outside the gene matches: 5. Germline V gives CDR1 LNHDA, CDR2 SQIVND (reference sequence). Here the CDR3 reads CASRTGTAYGYTF. As DNA, the CDR3 is TGTGCCAGTAGGACAGGGACGGCCTATGGCTACACCTTC.

This clonotype occurred once. This sequence joins TRBV10-2 and TRBJ1-5; tentatively, D is TRBD1 (5 bases). V was trimmed by 8 bases and J by 2 bases, leaving 16 bases between them. Germline CDR1 is WSHSY and CDR2 is SAAADI. The CDR3 consists of 15 residues. Here the CDR3 DNA reads TGCGCCAGCGCTTCTCAGGGATTGGGCAATCAGCCCCAGCATTTT. Encoded protein: CASASQGLGNQPQHF.

The chain carries TRBV2 and TRBJ2-5; perhaps TRBD2 as D (5 bases). The ends were cut back, 5 bases at V and 9 bases at J, with 25 bases in the middle. Germline V CDR1 and CDR2: SNHLY, FYNNEI. This CDR3 region has 16 residues. CDR3 residues: CASSLRGTLSNQPQYF. The CDR3 region has the DNA TGTGCCAGCAGTCTACGGGGAACTCTTAGCAATCAGCCCCAGTACTTC.

Ten or more counts support this clonotype. The chain joins TRBV6-1 to TRBJ2-2; 7 nucleotides align to TRBD1. The germline CDR1 and CDR2 sequences are MNHNS and SASEGT. There are 14 residues in the CDR3. Trimming cost V 7 bases and J 5 bases; bases outside gene matches: 7. CDR3 DNA: TGTGCCAGCAAACAGGGACAGTGGACCGGGGAGCTGTTTTTT. Translation: CASKQGQWTGELFF.

The rearrangement joins TRBV20-1 to TRBJ2-1, with 7 bases fitting TRBD2. This CDR3 contains 15 residues. CDR1 is DFQATT, CDR2 SNEGSKA, per germline (reference sequence). V lost 6 bases, J lost 7 bases, and 15 bases stayed unmatched. CDR3 protein: CSAALAGRGGNEQFF. The CDR3 DNA reads as TGCAGTGCAGCCCTAGCTGGGCGGGGAGGGAATGAGCAGTTCTTC.

The V gene is TRBV12-3 or TRBV12-4, the J gene TRBJ1-5; 9 bases fit TRBD1. J gave up 11 bases and V 1 base, and 12 bases lay outside the gene matches. This CDR3 contains 16 residues. Here the CDR3 DNA reads TGTGCCAGCAGTTTAGGGGCAACAGGGGGCGGGGAGACCCAGCATTTT. Protein: CASSLGATGGGETQHF.

This chain connects TRBV12-3 or TRBV12-4 to TRBJ2-7; 10 positions match TRBD1. Losses at the gene ends were 7 bases for V and 3 bases for J; bases not matched to a gene: 15. The CDR3 covers 17 residues. CDR3 nucleotides: TGTGCCAGCACCCTAAGACTCCCGGGACAGGGGAACTACGAGCAGTACTTC. It translates to CASTLRLPGQGNYEQYF.

CDR3 in amino acids: CASSLAGTGGLTEAFF. The CDR3 DNA reads TGTGCCAGCAGCCTTGCCGGGACAGGGGGCCTCACTGAAGCTTTCTTT. The chain joins TRBV7-2 to TRBJ1-1; 12 nucleotides align to TRBD1. The V gene's germline CDR1 is SGHTA and CDR2 FQGNSA. The junction had 8 bases not matched to a gene; V was cut back by 5 bases and J by 4 bases. CDR3 size: 16 residues.

This clonotype was found many times. The chain has TRBV5-1 and TRBJ2-5; D is perhaps TRBD1 or TRBD2 (6 bases each). This CDR3 region has 16 residues. Per the germline V gene, CDR1 is SGHRS and CDR2 is YFSETQ. V lost 4 bases and J lost 4, with 20 bases in between. The CDR3 sequence: CASSARGVHPIETQYF. For the CDR3, the DNA is TGCGCCAGCAGCGCTAGGGGGGTCCACCCAATAGAGACCCAGTACTTC.

V gene TRBV19 combines with J gene TRBJ1-5, with D unresolved. The CDR3 sequence is 18 residues long. Germline V lookup: CDR1 LNHDA, CDR2 SQIVND (reference sequence). With 3 bases removed from V and 0 bases from J, the gap between germline ends came to 18 bases. The DNA of the CDR3 is TGTGCCAGTAGTATCCCCGAGTGGGGTAGGGATAGCAATCAGCCCCAGCATTTT. Translated: CASSIPEWGRDSNQPQHF.

This sequence joins TRBV20-1 and TRBJ2-3, with 9 bases fitting TRBD2. Germline V gene data show CDR1 as DFQATT and CDR2 as SNEGSKA (reference sequence). V shed 0 bases, J shed 4 bases, and the junction held 2 bases outside the gene matches. The length of the CDR3 is 14 residues. The CDR3 sequence: CSARERLAADTQYF. The DNA of the CDR3 is TGCAGTGCTAGAGAGCGACTAGCGGCAGATACGCAGTATTTT.

The gene calls are TRBV4-3 and TRBJ1-6; maybe TRBD1 (5 bases). Germline V gene data show CDR1 as LGHNA and CDR2 as YSLEER. This CDR3 region has 15 residues. V was shortened by 1 base and J by 10 bases, with 14 bases between the two germline ends. The CDR3 loop reads CASSQGSGPESPLHF. CDR3 coding DNA: TGCGCCAGCAGCCAAGGGTCAGGGCCAGAGTCACCCCTCCACTTT.

V usage is TRBV20-1 and J usage is TRBJ1-5; 8 bases align to TRBD1. The CDR3 totals 15 residues. Germline CDR1 DFQATT, CDR2 SNEGSKA (reference sequence). V shed 5 bases and J 1 base; nucleotides not matched to a gene: 7. Written as DNA, the CDR3 is TGCAGTGCTGAGAGGACAGGGCGAAGCAATCAGCCCCAGCATTTT. It encodes CSAERTGRSNQPQHF.

This clonotype has at least ten counts. This chain links TRBV5-1 with TRBJ2-3; 9 bases agree with TRBD2. The germline gives CDR1 SGHRS, CDR2 YFSETQ. V trimming: 5 bases; J trimming: 1 base; junction bases outside the gene matches: 5. The CDR3 sequence is 15 residues long. The CDR3 DNA reads TGCGCCAGCAGGGGACTAGCAGGGGGCACAGATACGCAGTATTTT. Translating it yields CASRGLAGGTDTQYF. The full variable domain, with the rest looked up from reference TRBV5-1 and TRBJ2-3, is KAGVTQTPRYLIKTRGQQVTLSCSPISGHRSVSWYQQTPGQGLQFLFEYFSETQRNKGNFPGRFSGRQFSNSRSEMNVSTLELGDSALYLCASRGLAGGTDTQYFGPGTRLTVL.

The chain is built from TRBV6-5 and TRBJ2-3; 10 bases match TRBD1. The J segment lost 2 bases and the V segment lost 8 bases, leaving 7 bases of the junction unmatched. CDR1 is MNHEY and CDR2 is SVGAGI in the germline V gene. The CDR3 has 15 amino acids. The CDR3 sequence: CASVGQGVLTDTQYF. CDR3 sequence (DNA): TGTGCCAGCGTCGGACAGGGGGTGCTCACAGATACGCAGTATTTT.

This clonotype was observed at least ten times. The chain recombines TRBV27 with TRBJ2-2, with 9 bases aligning to TRBD1. This CDR3 has 16 amino acids. With 5 bases clipped from V and 3 bases from J, the junction kept 7 bases outside the gene matches. CDR1 MNHEY and CDR2 SMNVEV come from the germline V gene (reference sequence). The CDR3 nucleotides are TGTGCCAGCAGTCCGCACAGGGGGCAAGACACCGGGGAGCTGTTTTTT. Encoded protein: CASSPHRGQDTGELFF.

This clonotype is medium-sized. The rearrangement links TRBV2 to TRBJ2-7, with TRBD1 as a possible D gene (6 bases). Germline V gene data show CDR1 as SNHLY and CDR2 as FYNNEI. The CDR3 is 14 residues long. The V and J ends lost 3 bases and 3 bases respectively, with 12 bases between them. This CDR3 is CASSDGQGYYEQYF. The CDR3 nucleotides are TGTGCCAGCAGTGATGGGCAGGGGTACTACGAGCAGTACTTC.

This clonotype was seen at least ten times. The chain recombines TRBV5-5 with TRBJ2-1; TRBD1 aligns across 7 bases. CDR1 SGHKS and CDR2 YYEKEE come from the germline V gene (reference sequence). The CDR3 loop spans 15 amino acids. J was trimmed by 2 bases and V by 0 bases; bases with no gene match: 2. The CDR3 region has the DNA TGTGCCAGCAGCTTGGCACAGGGGACCTACAATGAGCAGTTCTTC. Amino acids: CASSLAQGTYNEQFF.